This T cell receptor (beta chain) was sequenced during a study of T cells in Graves' hyperthyroidism and ophthalmopathy. Study overall: Staff took peripheral blood when the initial diagnosis was made, before any treatment began.

Germline values: CDR1 GTSNPN, CDR2 SVGIG (reference sequence). CDR3 size: 17 residues. V lost 7 bases to trimming and J lost 1 base; unmatched junction nucleotides: 14. Authors of the study amplified TCR beta CDR3 regions from RNA transcripts. Using the HTBI primer set, a first-round RT-PCR was run on the TCR CDR3. One entry per CDR3 protein, called by TCRdb with MiXCR from the multiplex PCR reads. The profile shows 300,000 or so distinct CDR3 sequences, around 17% of them singletons. General observations from the study: The blood repertoire included most of the expanded thyroid clonotypes above 0.001.

This clonotype was seen more than once but under ten times. Its target is not known. Patients counted as stable if ophthalmopathy did not develop within 18 months. This clonotype was sampled from a young man with Graves' hyperthyroidism. The sample was blood. The chain has TRBV30 and TRBJ1-2, with 11 bases identical to TRBD1. CDR3 bases: TGTGCCTTGAAGGGCGGGACAGGGGGACCCGATAACTATGGCTACACCTTC. Translation: CALKGGTGGPDNYGYTF.